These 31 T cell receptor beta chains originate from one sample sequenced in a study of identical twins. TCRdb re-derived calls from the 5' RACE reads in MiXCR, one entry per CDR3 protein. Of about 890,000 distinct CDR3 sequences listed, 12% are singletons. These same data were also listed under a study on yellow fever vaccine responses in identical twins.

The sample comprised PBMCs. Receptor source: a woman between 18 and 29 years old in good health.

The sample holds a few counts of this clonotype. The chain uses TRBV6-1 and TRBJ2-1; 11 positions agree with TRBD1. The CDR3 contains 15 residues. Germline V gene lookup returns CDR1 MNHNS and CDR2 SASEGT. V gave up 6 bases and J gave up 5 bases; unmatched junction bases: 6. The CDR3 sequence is CASRSRDRGNNEQFF. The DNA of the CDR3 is TGTGCCAGCAGATCCCGGGACAGGGGGAACAATGAGCAGTTCTTC.

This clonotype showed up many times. The CDR3, as DNA: TGTGCCAGCAGCCAAGACGCGGGGGGGGGCCACAATGAGCAGTTCTTC. Protein product: CASSQDAGGGHNEQFF. J is TRBJ2-1 and V is TRBV4-2, with TRBD2 matching over 9 bases. The CDR3 spans 16 residues. V lost 0 bases, J lost 5 bases, and 5 bases stayed unmatched. Germline V CDR1 and CDR2: LGHNA, YNFKEQ.

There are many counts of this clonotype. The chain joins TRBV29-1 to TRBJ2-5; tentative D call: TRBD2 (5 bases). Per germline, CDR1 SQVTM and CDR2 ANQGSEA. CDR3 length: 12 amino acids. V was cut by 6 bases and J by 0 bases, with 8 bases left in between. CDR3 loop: CSVAVYQETQYF. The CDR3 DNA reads TGCAGCGTAGCGGTGTACCAAGAGACCCAGTACTTC.

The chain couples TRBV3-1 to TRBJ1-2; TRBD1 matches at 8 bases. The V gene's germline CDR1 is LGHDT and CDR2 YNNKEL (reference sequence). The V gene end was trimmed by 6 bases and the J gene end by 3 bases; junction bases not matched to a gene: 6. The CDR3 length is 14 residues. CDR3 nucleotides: TGTGCCAGCAGTCGGGGGACAGGATACTATGGCTACACCTTC. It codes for CASSRGTGYYGYTF.

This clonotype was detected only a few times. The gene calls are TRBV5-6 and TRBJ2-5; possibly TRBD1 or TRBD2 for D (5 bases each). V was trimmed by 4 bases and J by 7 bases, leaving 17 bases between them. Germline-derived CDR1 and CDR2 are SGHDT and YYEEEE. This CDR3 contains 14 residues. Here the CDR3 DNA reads TGTGCCAGCAGCGGATGGGACCGGCTGGGGACCCAGTACTTC. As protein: CASSGWDRLGTQYF. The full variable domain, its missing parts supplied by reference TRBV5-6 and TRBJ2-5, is DAGVTQSPTHLIKTRGQQVTLRCSPKSGHDTVSWYQQALGQGPQFIFQYYEEEERQRGNFPDRFSGHQFPNYSSELNVNALLLGDSALYLCASSGWDRLGTQYFGPGTRLLVL.

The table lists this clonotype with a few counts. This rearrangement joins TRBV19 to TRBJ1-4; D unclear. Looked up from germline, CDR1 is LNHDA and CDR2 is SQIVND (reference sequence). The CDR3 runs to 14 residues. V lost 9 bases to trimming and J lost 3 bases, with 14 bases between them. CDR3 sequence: CASKDRAANEKLFF. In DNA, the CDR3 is TGTGCCAGCAAGGACCGAGCGGCTAATGAAAAACTGTTTTTT.

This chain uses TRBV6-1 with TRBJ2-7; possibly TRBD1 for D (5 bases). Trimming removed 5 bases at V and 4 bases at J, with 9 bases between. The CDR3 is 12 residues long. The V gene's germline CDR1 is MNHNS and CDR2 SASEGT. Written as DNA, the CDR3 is TGTGCCAGCAGTAGACAGAGATACGAGCAGTACGTC. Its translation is CASSRQRYEQYV.

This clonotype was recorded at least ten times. CDR3 protein: CASGRVGEAFF. In DNA form, the CDR3 reads TGTGCCAGCGGGAGAGTCGGAGAAGCTTTCTTT. This rearrangement joins TRBV9 to TRBJ1-1; D not resolved. Germline CDR1 is SGDLS and CDR2 is YYNGEE. Trimming removed 7 bases at V and 8 bases at J, with 12 bases between. The CDR3 extends over 11 amino acids.

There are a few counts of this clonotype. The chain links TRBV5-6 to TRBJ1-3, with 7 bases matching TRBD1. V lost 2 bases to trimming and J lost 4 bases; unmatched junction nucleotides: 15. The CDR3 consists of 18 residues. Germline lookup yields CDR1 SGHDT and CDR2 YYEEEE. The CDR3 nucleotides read TGTGCCAGCAGCTTCACTGACTTAAAATGGGACAGCGGAAACACCATATATTTT. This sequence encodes CASSFTDLKWDSGNTIYF.

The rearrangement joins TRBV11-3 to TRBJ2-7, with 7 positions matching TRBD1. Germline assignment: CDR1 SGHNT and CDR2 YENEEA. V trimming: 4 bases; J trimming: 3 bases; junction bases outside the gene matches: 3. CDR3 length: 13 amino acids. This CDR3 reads CASSWGQNYEQYF. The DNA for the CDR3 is TGTGCCAGCAGCTGGGGACAGAACTACGAGCAGTACTTC.

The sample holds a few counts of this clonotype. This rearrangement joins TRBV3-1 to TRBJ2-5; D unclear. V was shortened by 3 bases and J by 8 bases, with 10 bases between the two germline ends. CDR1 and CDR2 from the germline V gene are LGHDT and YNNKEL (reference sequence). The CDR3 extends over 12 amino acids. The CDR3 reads CASSQGPATQYF. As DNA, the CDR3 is TGTGCCAGCAGCCAGGGCCCAGCTACCCAGTACTTC.

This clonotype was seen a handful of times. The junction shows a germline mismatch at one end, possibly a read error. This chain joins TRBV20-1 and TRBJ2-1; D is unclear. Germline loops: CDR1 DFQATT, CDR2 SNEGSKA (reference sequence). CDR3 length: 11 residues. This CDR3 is CSAGPNKEQFF. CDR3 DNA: TGCAGTGCTGGACCTAACAAAGAGCAGTTCTTC.

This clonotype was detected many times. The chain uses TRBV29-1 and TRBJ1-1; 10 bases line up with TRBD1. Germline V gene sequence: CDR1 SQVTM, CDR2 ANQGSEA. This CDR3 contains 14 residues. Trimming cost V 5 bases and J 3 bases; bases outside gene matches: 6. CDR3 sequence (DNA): TGCAGCGTTACCCCCGGGACAGGGGACACTGAAGCTTTCTTT. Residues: CSVTPGTGDTEAFF.

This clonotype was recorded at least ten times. This chain's CDR3 is CATDRGVVTGELFF. DNA of the CDR3: TGTGCCACCGACAGGGGAGTAGTCACCGGGGAGCTGTTTTTT. The chain uses TRBV5-5 and TRBJ2-2, with 8 bases fitting TRBD1. Germline CDR1 is SGHKS and CDR2 is YYEKEE (reference sequence). The CDR3 has 14 residues. The ends lost 9 bases at V and 4 bases at J; junction bases unmatched: 8.

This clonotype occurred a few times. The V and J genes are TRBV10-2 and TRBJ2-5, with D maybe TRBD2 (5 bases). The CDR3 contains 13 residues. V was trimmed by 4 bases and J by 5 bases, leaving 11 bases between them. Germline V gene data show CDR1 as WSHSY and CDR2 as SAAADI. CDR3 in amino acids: CASSVAAGETQYF. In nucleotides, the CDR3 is TGCGCCAGCAGTGTTGCCGCGGGCGAGACCCAGTACTTC.

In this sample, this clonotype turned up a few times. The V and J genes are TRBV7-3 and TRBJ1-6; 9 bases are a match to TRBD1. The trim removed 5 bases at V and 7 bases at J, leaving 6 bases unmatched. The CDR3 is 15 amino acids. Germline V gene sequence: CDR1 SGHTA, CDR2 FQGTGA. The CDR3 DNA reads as TGTGCCAGCAGCGCGGGACAGGGCGGAAATTCACCCCTCCACTTT. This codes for CASSAGQGGNSPLHF.

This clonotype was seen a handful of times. The chain's CDR3 is CSARRGTGGYEQYV. The CDR3 DNA reads as TGCAGTGCTAGGAGAGGGACAGGGGGCTACGAGCAGTACGTC. This rearrangement joins TRBV20-1 to TRBJ2-7; 11 bases map to TRBD1. The V gene end was trimmed by 3 bases and the J gene end by 3 bases; junction bases not matched to a gene: 4. The V gene's germline CDR1 is DFQATT and CDR2 SNEGSKA (reference sequence). The CDR3 length is 14 residues.

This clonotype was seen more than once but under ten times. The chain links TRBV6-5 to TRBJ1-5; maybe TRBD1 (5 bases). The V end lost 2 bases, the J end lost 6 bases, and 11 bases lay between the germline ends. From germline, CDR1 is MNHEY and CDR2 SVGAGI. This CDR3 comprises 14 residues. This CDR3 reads CASSYVRGGQPQHF. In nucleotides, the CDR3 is TGTGCCAGCAGTTACGTAAGGGGAGGTCAGCCCCAGCATTTT.

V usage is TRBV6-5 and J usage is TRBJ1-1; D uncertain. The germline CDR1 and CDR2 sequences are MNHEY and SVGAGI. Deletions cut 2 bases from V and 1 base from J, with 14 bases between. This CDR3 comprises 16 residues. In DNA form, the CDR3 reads TGTGCCAGCAGTTACCCCCCAAGCCACTCGAACACTGAAGCTTTCTTT. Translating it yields CASSYPPSHSNTEAFF.

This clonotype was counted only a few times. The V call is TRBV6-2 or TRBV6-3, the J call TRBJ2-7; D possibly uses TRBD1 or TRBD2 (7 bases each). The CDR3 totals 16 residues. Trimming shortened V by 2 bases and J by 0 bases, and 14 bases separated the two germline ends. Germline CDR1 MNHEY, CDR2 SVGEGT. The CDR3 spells CASSYPPGGVSYEQYF. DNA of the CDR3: TGTGCCAGCAGTTACCCACCAGGGGGGGTCTCCTACGAGCAGTACTTC.

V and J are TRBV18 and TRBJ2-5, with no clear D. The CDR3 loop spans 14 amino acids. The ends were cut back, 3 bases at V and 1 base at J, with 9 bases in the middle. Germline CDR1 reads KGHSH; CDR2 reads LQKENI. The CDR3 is CASSPDIPQETQYF. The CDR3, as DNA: TGTGCCAGCTCACCCGACATCCCCCAAGAGACCCAGTACTTC.

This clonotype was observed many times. In DNA, the CDR3 is TGTGCCAGCAGTTGGGACTACGAGCAGTACTTC. It codes for CASSWDYEQYF. The rearrangement uses TRBV7-9 and TRBJ2-7; D gene uncertain. The V gene's germline CDR1 is SEHNR and CDR2 FQNEAQ (reference sequence). The CDR3 loop spans 11 amino acids. Trimming took off 6 bases at V and 3 bases at J, with 6 bases between the two ends.

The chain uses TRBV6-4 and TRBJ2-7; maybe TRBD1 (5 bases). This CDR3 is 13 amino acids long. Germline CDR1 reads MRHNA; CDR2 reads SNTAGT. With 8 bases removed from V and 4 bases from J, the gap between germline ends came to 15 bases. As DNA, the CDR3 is TGTGCCAGCGGTCCAGGGATTAGTTACGAGCAGTACGTC. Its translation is CASGPGISYEQYV.

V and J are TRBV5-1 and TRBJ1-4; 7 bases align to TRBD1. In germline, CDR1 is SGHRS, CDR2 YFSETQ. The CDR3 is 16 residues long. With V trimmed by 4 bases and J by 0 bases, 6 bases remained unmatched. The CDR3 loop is CASSLGDRATNEKLFF. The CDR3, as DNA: TGCGCCAGCAGCCTGGGGGACAGAGCAACTAATGAAAAACTGTTTTTT.

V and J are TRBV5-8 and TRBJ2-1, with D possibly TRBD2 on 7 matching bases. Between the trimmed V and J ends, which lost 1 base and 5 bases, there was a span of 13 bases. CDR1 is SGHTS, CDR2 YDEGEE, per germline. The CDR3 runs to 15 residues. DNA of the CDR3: TGTGCCAGCAGCTTGATTAGGGGGGGGAACAATGAGCAGTTCTTC. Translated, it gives CASSLIRGGNNEQFF.

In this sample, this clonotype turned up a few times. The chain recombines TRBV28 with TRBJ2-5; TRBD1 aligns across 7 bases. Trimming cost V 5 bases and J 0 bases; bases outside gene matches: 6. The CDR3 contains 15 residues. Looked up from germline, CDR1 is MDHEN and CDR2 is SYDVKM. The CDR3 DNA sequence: TGTGCCAGCAGTCGTATTGACAGGGACCAAGAGACCCAGTACTTC. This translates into CASSRIDRDQETQYF. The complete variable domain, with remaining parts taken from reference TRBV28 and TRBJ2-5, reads DVKVTQSSRYLVKRTGEKVFLECVQDMDHENMFWYRQDPGLGLRLIYFSYDVKMKEKGDIPEGYSVSREKKERFSLILESASTNQTSMYLCASSRIDRDQETQYFGPGTRLLVL.

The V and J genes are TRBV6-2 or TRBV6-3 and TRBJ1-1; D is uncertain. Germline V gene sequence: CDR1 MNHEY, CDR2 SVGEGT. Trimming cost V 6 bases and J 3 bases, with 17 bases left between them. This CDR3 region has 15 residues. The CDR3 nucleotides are TGTGCCAGCAGCACACCCCCCCCGCAGGACACTGAAGCTTTCTTT. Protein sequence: CASSTPPPQDTEAFF.

This CDR3 is CSATGGRNYEQYF. The CDR3 bases are TGCAGTGCCACGGGAGGGCGTAACTACGAGCAGTACTTC. This chain links TRBV20-1 with TRBJ2-7; 8 bases line up with TRBD2. CDR3 length equals 13 residues. V was clipped by 6 bases and J by 3 bases; unmatched bases: 7. In germline, CDR1 is DFQATT, CDR2 SNEGSKA (reference sequence).

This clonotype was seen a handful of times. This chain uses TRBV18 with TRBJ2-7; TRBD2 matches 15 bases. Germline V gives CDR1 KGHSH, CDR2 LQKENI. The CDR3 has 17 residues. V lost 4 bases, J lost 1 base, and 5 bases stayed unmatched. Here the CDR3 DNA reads TGTGCCAGCTCACTCGGGACTAGCGGGAGGAGATCCTACGAGCAGTACTTC. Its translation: CASSLGTSGRRSYEQYF. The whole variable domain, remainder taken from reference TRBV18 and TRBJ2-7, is NAGVMQNPRHLVRRRGQEARLRCSPMKGHSHVYWYRQLPEEGLKFMVYLQKENIIDESGMPKERFSAEFPKEGPSILRIQQVVRGDSAAYFCASSLGTSGRRSYEQYFGPGTRLTVT.

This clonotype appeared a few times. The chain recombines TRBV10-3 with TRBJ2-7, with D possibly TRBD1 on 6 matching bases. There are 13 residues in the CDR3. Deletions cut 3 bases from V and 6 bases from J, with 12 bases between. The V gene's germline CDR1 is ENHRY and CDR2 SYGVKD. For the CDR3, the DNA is TGTGCCATCAGTGACACAACAGGGACCGAGCAGTACGTC. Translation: CAISDTTGTEQYV.

The CDR3 coding sequence is TGCAGCGTTGGGGGTAGACTAGCGGCGAACACCGGGGAGCTGTTTTTT. It encodes CSVGGRLAANTGELFF. The chain carries TRBV29-1 and TRBJ2-2; 9 nucleotides match TRBD2. V gave up 4 bases and J gave up 0 bases; unmatched junction bases: 6. The CDR3 runs to 16 residues. Germline assignment: CDR1 SQVTM and CDR2 ANQGSEA.